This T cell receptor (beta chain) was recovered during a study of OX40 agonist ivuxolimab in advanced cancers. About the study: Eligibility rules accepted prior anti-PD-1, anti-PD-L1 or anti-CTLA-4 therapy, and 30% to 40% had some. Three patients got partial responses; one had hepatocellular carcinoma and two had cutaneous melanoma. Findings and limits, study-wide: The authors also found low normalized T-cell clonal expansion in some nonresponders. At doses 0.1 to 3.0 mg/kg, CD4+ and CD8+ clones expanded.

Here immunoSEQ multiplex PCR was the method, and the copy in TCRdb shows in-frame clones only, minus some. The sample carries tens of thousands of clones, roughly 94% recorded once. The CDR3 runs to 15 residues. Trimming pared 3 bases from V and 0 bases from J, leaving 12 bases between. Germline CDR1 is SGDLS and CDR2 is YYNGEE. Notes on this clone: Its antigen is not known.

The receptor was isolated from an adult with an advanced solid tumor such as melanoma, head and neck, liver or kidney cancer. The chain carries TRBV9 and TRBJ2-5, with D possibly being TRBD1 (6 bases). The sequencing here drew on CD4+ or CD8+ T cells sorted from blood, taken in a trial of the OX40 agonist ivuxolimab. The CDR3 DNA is TGTGCCAGCAGCGGAAGACAGGCCAACCAAGAGACCCAGTACTTC. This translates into CASSGRQANQETQYF.